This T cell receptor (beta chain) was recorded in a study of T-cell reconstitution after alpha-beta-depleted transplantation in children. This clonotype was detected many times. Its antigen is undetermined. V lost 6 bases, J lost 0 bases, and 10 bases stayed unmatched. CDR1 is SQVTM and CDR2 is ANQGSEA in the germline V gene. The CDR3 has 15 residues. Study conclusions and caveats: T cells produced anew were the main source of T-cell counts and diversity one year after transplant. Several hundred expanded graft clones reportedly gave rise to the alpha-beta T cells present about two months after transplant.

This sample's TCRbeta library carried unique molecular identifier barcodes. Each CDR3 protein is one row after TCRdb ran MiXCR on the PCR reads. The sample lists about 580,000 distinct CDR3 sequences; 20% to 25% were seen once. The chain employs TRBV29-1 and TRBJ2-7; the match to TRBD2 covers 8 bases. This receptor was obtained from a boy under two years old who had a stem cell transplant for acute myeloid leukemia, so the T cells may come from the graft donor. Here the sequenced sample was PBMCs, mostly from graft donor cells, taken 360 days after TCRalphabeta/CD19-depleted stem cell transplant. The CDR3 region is CSVQGPAGDSYEQYF. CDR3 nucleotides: TGCAGCGTCCAAGGCCCAGCGGGGGACTCCTACGAGCAGTACTTC.